Sequencing of this T cell receptor beta chain was carried out in a study of CD8 T cells in ankylosing spondylitis. The V end lost 6 bases, the J end lost 9 bases, and 11 bases lay between the germline ends. CDR3 size: 11 residues. General study findings and limits: Disease-linked clones bore a CD8+ phenotype, appearing relatively rarely in peripheral blood. Some of the motif variants had earlier been found in reactive arthritis patients' fluid and blood. Reported data indicate significant enrichment of disease-linked clones within matched ankylosing spondylitis synovial fluid.

Ten or more counts support this clonotype. Its matching antigen is unknown. Generation of TCR beta libraries employed quantitative 5'-RACE incorporating molecular barcodes. TCRdb processed the 5' RACE reads anew with MiXCR; each CDR3 protein has one entry. The table shows 300,000 to 350,000 distinct CDR3 sequences, with less than 25% occurring only once. This chain joins TRBV12-3 or TRBV12-4 and TRBJ2-5; D gene unclear. The source of this sequence is a female donor with ankylosing spondylitis or in good health (not recorded which). The sequenced sample was blood, either unsorted or a sorted T cell fraction (not recorded which). The CDR3 bases are TGTGCCAGCAGGATGGCGGAGTCCCAGTACTTC. Its protein product is CASRMAESQYF.